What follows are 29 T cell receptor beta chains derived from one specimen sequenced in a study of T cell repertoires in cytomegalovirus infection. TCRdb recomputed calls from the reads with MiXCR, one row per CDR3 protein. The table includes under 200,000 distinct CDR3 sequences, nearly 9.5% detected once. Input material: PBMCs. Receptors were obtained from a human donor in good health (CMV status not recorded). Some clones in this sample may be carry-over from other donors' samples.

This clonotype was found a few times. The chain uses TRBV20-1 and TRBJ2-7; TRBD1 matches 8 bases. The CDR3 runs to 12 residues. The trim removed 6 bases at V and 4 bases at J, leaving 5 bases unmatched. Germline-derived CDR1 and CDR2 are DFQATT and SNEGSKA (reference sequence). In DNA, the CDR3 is TGCAGTGCCTGGACAGGGACTTACGAGCAGTACTTC. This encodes CSAWTGTYEQYF.

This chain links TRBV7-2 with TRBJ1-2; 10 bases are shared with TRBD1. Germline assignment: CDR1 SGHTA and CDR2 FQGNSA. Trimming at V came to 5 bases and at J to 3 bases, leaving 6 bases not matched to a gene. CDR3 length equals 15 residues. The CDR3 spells CASSPRQGADYGYTF. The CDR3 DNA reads TGTGCCAGCAGCCCGCGACAGGGGGCCGACTATGGCTACACCTTC.

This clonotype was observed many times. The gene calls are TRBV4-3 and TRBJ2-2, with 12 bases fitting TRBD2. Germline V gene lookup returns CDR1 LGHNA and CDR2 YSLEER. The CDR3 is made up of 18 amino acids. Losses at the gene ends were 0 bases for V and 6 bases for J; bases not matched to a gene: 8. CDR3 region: CASSQDLAGGLLSGELFF. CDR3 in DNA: TGCGCCAGCAGCCAAGATCTAGCGGGAGGGCTACTATCCGGGGAGCTGTTTTTT.

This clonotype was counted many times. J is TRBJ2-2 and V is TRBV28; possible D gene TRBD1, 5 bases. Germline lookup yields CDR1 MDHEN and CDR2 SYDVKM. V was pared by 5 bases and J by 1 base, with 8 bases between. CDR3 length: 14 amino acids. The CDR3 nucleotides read TGTGCCAGCAGTCCACAGGAGAACACCGGGGAGCTGTTTTTT. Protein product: CASSPQENTGELFF.

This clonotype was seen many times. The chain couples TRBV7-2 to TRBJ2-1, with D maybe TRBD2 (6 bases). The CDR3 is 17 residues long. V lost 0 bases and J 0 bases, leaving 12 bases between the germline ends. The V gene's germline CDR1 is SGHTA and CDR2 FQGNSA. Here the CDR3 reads CASSLAGAGSSYNEQFF. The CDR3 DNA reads TGTGCCAGCAGCTTAGCTGGTGCCGGGAGCTCCTACAATGAGCAGTTCTTC.

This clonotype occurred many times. The CDR3 coding sequence is TGTGCCAGCAGCTTTCCTCAGGGTTCGGCTGAAGCTTTCTTT. Its protein product is CASSFPQGSAEAFF. This chain uses TRBV7-8 with TRBJ1-1, with D perhaps matching TRBD1 (5 bases). The germline V gene has CDR1 SGHVS and CDR2 FQNEAQ. V lost 3 bases and J 6 bases, leaving 14 bases between the germline ends. The CDR3 loop spans 14 amino acids.

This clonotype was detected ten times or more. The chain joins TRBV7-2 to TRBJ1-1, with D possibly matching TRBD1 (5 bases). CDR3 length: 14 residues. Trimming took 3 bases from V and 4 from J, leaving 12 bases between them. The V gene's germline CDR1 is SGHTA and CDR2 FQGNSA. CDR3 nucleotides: TGTGCCAGCAGCTTGGGGGGAGGGAGCACTGAAGCTTTCTTT. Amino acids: CASSLGGGSTEAFF. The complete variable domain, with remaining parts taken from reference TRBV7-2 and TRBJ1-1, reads GAGVSQSPSNKVTEKGKDVELRCDPISGHTALYWYRQSLGQGLEFLIYFQGNSAPDKSGLPSDRFSAERTGGSVSTLTIQRTQQEDSAVYLCASSLGGGSTEAFFGQGTRLTVV.

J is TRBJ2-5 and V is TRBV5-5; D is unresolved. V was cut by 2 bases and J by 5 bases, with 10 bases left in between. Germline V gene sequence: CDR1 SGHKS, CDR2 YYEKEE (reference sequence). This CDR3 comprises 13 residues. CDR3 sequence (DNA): TGTGCCAGCAGCTTTGAAGGGTGGGAGACCCAGTACTTC. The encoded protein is CASSFEGWETQYF.

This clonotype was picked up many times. Here the CDR3 reads CASSLASGGGSYEQFF. Here the CDR3 DNA reads TGTGCCAGCAGCTTAGCAAGTGGGGGCGGGAGCTATGAGCAGTTCTTC. This rearrangement joins TRBV7-2 to TRBJ2-1; TRBD2 might be the D (7 bases). Trimming stripped 0 bases from V and 8 bases from J, with 17 bases between. CDR3 length: 16 residues. Germline CDR1 SGHTA, CDR2 FQGNSA.

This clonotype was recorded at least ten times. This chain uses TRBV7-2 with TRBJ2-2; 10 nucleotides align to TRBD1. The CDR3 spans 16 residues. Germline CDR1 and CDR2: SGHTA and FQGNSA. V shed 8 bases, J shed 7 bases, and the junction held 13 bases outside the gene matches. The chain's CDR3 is CASFISPGQGIGELFF. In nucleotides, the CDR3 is TGTGCCAGCTTCATTTCTCCGGGACAGGGGATCGGGGAGCTGTTTTTT.

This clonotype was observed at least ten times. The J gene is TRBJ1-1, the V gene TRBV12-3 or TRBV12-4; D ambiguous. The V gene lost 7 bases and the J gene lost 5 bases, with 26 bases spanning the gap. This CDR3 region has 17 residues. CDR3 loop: CASTPLTVHGGKTEAFF. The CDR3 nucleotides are TGTGCCAGCACCCCCCTTACAGTACATGGTGGCAAGACTGAAGCTTTCTTT.

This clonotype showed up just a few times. CDR3 sequence (DNA): TGCAGCGGTACGGGACCTAATTACGAGCAGTACTTC. Encoded protein: CSGTGPNYEQYF. The chain links TRBV29-1 to TRBJ2-7, with D perhaps matching TRBD1 or TRBD2 (5 bases each). CDR3 length equals 12 residues. Trimming shortened V by 7 bases and J by 4 bases, and 14 bases separated the two germline ends. The germline V gene has CDR1 SQVTM and CDR2 ANQGSEA.

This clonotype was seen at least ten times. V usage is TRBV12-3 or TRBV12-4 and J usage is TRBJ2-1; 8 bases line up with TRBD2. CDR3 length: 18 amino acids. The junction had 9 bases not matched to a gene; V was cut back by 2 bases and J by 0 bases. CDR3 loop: CASSLYAGGPSSYNEQFF. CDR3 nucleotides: TGTGCCAGCAGTTTATATGCGGGGGGACCCAGCTCCTACAATGAGCAGTTCTTC.

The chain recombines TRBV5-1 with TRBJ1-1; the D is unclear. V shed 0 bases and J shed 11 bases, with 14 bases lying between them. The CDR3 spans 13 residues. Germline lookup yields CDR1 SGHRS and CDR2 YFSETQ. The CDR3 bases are TGCGCCAGCAGCTTGGCCGGAGTTGGGGTTGCTTTCTTT. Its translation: CASSLAGVGVAFF.

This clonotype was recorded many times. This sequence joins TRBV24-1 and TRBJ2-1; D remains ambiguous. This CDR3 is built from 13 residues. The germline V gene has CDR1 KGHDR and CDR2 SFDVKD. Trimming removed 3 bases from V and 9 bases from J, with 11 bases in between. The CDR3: CATSDVERGEQFF. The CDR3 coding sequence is TGTGCCACCAGTGATGTCGAGCGAGGTGAGCAGTTCTTC.

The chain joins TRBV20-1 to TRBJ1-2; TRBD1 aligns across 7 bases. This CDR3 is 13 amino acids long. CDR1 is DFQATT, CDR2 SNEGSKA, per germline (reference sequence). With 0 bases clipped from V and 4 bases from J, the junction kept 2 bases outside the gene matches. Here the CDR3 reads CSARDRTGYGYTF. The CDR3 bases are TGCAGTGCTAGAGATCGGACAGGCTATGGCTACACCTTC.

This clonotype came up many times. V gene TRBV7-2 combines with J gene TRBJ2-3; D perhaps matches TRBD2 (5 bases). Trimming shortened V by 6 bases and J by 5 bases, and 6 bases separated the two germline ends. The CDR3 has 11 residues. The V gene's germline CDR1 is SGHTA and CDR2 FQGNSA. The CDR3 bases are TGTGCCAGCAGACTAGGAGATACGCAGTATTTT. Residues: CASRLGDTQYF.

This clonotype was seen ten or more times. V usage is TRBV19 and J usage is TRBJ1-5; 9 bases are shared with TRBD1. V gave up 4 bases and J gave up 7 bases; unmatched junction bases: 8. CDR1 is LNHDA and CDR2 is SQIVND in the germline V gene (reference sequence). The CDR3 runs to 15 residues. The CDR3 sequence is CASSTGTGKGQPQHF. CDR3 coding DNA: TGTGCCAGTAGTACCGGGACAGGGAAGGGGCAGCCCCAGCATTTT. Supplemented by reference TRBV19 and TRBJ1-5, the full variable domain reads DGGITQSPKYLFRKEGQNVTLSCEQNLNHDAMYWYRQDPGQGLRLIYYSQIVNDFQKGDIAEGYSVSREKKESFPLTVTSAQKNPTAFYLCASSTGTGKGQPQHFGDGTRLSIL.

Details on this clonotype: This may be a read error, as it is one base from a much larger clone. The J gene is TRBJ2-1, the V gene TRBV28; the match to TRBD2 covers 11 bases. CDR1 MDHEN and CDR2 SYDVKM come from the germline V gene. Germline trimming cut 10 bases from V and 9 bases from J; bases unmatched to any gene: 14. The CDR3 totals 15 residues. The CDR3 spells CANHISGRAKLEQFF. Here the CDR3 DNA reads TGTGCCAATCATATTAGCGGGAGGGCGAAACTTGAGCAGTTCTTC.

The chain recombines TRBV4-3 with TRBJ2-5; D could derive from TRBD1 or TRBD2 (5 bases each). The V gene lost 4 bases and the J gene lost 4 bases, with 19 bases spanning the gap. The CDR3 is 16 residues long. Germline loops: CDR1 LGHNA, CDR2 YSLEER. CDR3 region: CASSPNSPGPGETQYF. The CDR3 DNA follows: TGCGCCAGCAGCCCCAACTCCCCGGGACCAGGAGAGACCCAGTACTTC.

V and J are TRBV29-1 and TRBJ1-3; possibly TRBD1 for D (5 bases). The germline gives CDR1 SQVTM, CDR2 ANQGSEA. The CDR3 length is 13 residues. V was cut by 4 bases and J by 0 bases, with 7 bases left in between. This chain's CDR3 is CSVATASGNTIYF. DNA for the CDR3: TGCAGCGTTGCGACAGCCTCTGGAAACACCATATATTTT.

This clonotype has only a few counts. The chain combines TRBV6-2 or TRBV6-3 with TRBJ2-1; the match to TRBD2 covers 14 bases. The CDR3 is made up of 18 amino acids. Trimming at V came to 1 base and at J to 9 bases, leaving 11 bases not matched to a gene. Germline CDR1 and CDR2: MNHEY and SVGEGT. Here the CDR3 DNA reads TGTGCCAGCAGTTACTTGACTAGCGGGAGGGCCGGGAAGAGTGAGCAGTTCTTC. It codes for CASSYLTSGRAGKSEQFF.

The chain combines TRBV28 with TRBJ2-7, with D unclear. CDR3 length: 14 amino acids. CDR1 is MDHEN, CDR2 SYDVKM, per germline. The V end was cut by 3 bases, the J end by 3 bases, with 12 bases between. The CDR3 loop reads CASSLGNRGYEQYF. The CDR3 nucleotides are TGTGCCAGCAGTTTGGGGAATCGCGGCTACGAGCAGTACTTC.

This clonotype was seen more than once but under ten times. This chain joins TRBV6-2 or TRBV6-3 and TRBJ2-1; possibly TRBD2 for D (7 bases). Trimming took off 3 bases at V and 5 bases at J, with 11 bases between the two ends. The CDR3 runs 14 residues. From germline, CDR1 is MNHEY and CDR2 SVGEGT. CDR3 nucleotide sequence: TGTGCCAGCAGTTATGCGGGGGCAAACAATGAGCAGTTCTTC. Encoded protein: CASSYAGANNEQFF.

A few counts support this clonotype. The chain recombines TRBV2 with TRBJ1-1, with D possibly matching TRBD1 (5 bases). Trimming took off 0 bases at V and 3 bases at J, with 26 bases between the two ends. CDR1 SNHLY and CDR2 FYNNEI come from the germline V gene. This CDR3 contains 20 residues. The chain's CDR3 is CASSEARPGDRTPWYTEAFF. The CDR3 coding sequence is TGTGCCAGCAGTGAAGCGCGGCCGGGTGACAGAACCCCGTGGTACACTGAAGCTTTCTTT. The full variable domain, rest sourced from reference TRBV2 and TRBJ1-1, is EPEVTQTPSHQVTQMGQEVILRCVPISNHLYFYWYRQILGQKVEFLVSFYNNEISEKSEIFDDQFSVERPDGSNFTLKIRSTKLEDSAMYFCASSEARPGDRTPWYTEAFFGQGTRLTVV.

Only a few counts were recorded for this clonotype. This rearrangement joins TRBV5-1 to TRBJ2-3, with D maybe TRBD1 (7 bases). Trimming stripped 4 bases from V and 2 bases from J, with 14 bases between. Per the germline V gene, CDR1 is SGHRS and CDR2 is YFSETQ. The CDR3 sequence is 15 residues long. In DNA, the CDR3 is TGCGCCAGCAGCGCGACAGGGAGGACCACAGATACGCAGTATTTT. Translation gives CASSATGRTTDTQYF.

Here the CDR3 reads CASSEVGGKQETQYF. The CDR3 nucleotides read TGTGCCAGCAGTGAAGTGGGAGGGAAACAAGAGACCCAGTACTTC. V and J are TRBV6-1 and TRBJ2-5; 7 bases are a match to TRBD2. The CDR3 contains 15 residues. Looked up from germline, CDR1 is MNHNS and CDR2 is SASEGT. The J segment lost 2 bases and the V segment lost 1 base, leaving 4 bases of the junction unmatched.

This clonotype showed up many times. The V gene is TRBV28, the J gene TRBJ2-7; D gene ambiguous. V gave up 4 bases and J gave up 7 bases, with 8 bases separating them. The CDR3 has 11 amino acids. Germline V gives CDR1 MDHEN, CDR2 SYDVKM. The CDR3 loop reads CASSSPGEQYF. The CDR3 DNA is TGTGCCAGCAGTTCCCCGGGTGAGCAGTACTTC.

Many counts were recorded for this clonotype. CDR3 DNA: TGTGCCACCCAGGGAACAGGGCTGAACACTGAAGCTTTCTTT. As protein: CATQGTGLNTEAFF. This chain links TRBV7-9 with TRBJ1-1; D possibly corresponds to TRBD1 (6 bases). CDR3 size: 14 residues. The germline CDR1 and CDR2 sequences are SEHNR and FQNEAQ (reference sequence). Trimming cost V 10 bases and J 0 bases, with 15 bases left between them.